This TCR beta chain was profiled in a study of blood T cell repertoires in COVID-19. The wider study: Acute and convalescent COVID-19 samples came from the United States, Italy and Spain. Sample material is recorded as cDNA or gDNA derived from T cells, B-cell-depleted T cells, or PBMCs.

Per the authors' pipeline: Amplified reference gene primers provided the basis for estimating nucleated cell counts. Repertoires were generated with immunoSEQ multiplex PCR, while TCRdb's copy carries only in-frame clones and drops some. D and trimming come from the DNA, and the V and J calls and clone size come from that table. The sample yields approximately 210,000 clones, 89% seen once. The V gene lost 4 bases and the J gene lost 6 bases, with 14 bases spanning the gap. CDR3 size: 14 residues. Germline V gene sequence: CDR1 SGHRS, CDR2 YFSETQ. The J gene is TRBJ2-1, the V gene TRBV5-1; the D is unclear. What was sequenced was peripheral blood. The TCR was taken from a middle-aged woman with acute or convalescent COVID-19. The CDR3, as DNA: TGCGCCAGCAGCCCGGAAGGTTCGGGCAATGAGCAGTTCTTC. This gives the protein CASSPEGSGNEQFF.